A selection of T cell receptor beta chains follows, all from one sample in a study of T cell responses to AZD1222 COVID-19 vaccine. This table comes from immunoSEQ multiplex PCR, and its TCRdb copy is limited to in-frame clones, with some not included. The sample lists 60,000 to 90,000 clones; roughly 87% were seen once. This sample comprised peripheral blood, obtained 28 days after the second AZD1222 dose. These receptors were taken from an adult who received the AZD1222 COVID-19 vaccine. Each CDR3 is given with its conserved first and last residue. A D gene is named only where the DNA matches it firmly. Not all rows give a size; the values are once, few, many and, for expanded clones, a class.

size	D	V	J	DNA	CDR3
once	TRBD1	TRBV18	TRBJ2-3	TGTGCCAGCTCACCACTCGGGACAGGGAGTACAGATACGCAGTATTTT	CASSPLGTGSTDTQYF
few	NA	TRBV2	TRBJ2-7	TGTGCCAGCAGTCGGGTCTTCTACGAGCAGTACTTC	CASSRVFYEQYF
NA	TRBD1	TRBV19	TRBJ1-4	TGTGCCAGTAGCGCCGGGACAGGGGCAACTAATGAAAAACTGTTTTTT	CASSAGTGATNEKLFF
NA	NA	TRBV2	TRBJ2-1	TGTGCCAGCAGTACTCCCTTGACCCCCTACAATGAGCAGTTCTTC	CASSTPLTPYNEQFF
NA	TRBD1	TRBV5-4	TRBJ2-6	TGTGCCAGCAGACGAGCCGGGACAGGCGCTTCTGGGGCCAACGTCCTGACTTTC	CASRRAGTGASGANVLTF
NA	TRBD1	TRBV11-2	TRBJ1-2	TGTGCCAGCAGCTCGGGACAGGGAGGCCCTAGGGGCTACACCTTC	CASSSGQGGPRGYTF
NA	NA	TRBV28	TRBJ1-1	TGTGCCAGCAGCCCTCAAGTACGGGTGAACACTGAAGCTTTCTTT	CASSPQVRVNTEAFF
NA	NA	TRBV2	TRBJ1-1	TGTGCCAGCAGTATAGGACGGACTGGCCACTTTGAAGCTTTCTTT	CASSIGRTGHFEAFF
once	NA	TRBV19	TRBJ1-5	TGTGCCAGTAGTATTCTGGGACAGCCCCAGCATTTT	CASSILGQPQHF
NA	NA	TRBV5-8	TRBJ1-2	TGTGCCAGCAGCTATAGGACAGTGGGCTATGGCTACACCTTC	CASSYRTVGYGYTF
NA	TRBD2	TRBV6-1	TRBJ2-6	TGTGCCAGCAGTGAAGGGGCGCGGGGGAGCTTCTACTCTGGGGCCAACGTCCTGACTTTC	CASSEGARGSFYSGANVLTF
once	TRBD1	TRBV9	TRBJ2-1	TGTTTCACGGACAGGGGGGCGTCCCGCTCCTACAATGAGCAGTTCTTC	CFTDRGASRSYNEQFF
NA	NA	TRBV4-2	TRBJ1-5	TGTGCCAGCAGCCAAGGGCTGGAGGTCCCTCAGCCCCAGCATTTT	CASSQGLEVPQPQHF
NA	NA	TRBV19	TRBJ1-2	TGTGCCAGTAGTATAGCTAGCGGGACGGACTATGGCTACACCTTC	CASSIASGTDYGYTF
NA	NA	TRBV2	TRBJ1-1	TGTGCCAGCAGTCTCATGACCACTGAAGCTTTCTTT	CASSLMTTEAFF
NA	NA	TRBV6-2/TRBV6-3	TRBJ1-5	TGTGCCAGCAGTTACTCGATTCCGCCCCAGCATTTT	CASSYSIPPQHF
NA	NA	TRBV7-2	TRBJ1-2	TGTGCCAGCAGCCCTTCTATAGGGGAGGGGATAGGCTATGGCTACACCTTC	CASSPSIGEGIGYGYTF
once	NA	TRBV10-3	TRBJ2-7	TGTGCCATCAGTGAGTCTCTGGGGTCCTACGAGCAGTACTTC	CAISESLGSYEQYF
NA	NA	TRBV24-1	TRBJ1-2	TGTGCCACCAGTGATTCCGGCAGGCCCCTCTATGGCTACACCTTC	CATSDSGRPLYGYTF
NA	TRBD1	TRBV30	TRBJ1-1	TGTGCCTGGAATCCGACAGGGGCTGAAGCTTTCTTT	CAWNPTGAEAFF
NA	NA	TRBV28	TRBJ2-5	TGTGCCAGCAGTCAACAGGAGACCCAGTACTTC	CASSQQETQYF
NA	NA	TRBV27	TRBJ2-5	TGTGCCAGCGGTCTCATCCGAGAGACCCAGTACTTC	CASGLIRETQYF
NA	NA	TRBV13	TRBJ1-2	TGTGCCAGCAGAAGTACAGGGCTAGGGTATGGCTACACCTTC	CASRSTGLGYGYTF
NA	TRBD2	TRBV10-3	TRBJ2-3	TGTGCCATCAGTGAGGGGAGGGTCACAGATACGCAGTATTTT	CAISEGRVTDTQYF
NA	NA	TRBV11-2	TRBJ2-7	TGTGCCAGCAGCTTAACCTACGAGCAGTACTTC	CASSLTYEQYF
few	TRBD2	TRBV5-1	TRBJ2-7	TGCGCCAGCAGCTTTCTAGCGGGGGGCCTCCACTACGAGCAGTACTTC	CASSFLAGGLHYEQYF
NA	TRBD2	TRBV7-3	TRBJ2-5	TGTGCCAGCAGCCCTGGCCCACTAGCGGGGGTAGAGGAGACCCAGTACTTC	CASSPGPLAGVEETQYF
NA	NA	TRBV6-1	TRBJ2-5	TGTGCCAGCAGTGAGTCGCAAGCGCTACAAGAGACCCAGTACTTC	CASSESQALQETQYF
NA	NA	TRBV6-5	TRBJ1-3	TGTGCCAGCAGACCAAGTACACTCTCTGGAAACACCATATATTTT	CASRPSTLSGNTIYF
NA	NA	TRBV11-2	TRBJ1-3	TGTGCCAGCAGCTTAGCCGGGGGAAACACCATATATTTT	CASSLAGGNTIYF
few	TRBD1	TRBV7-2	TRBJ1-1	TGTGCCAGCAGCTCACAGGGGGCGCTGAACACTGAAGCTTTCTTT	CASSSQGALNTEAFF
NA	NA	TRBV6-6	TRBJ2-3	TGTGCCAGCAGGCTCAGGGCGAGAAGCACAGATACGCAGTATTTT	CASRLRARSTDTQYF
NA	TRBD1	TRBV5-1	TRBJ1-2	TGCGCCAGCAGCTCGGGCGGGACAGGGGCTATCTATGGCTACACCTTC	CASSSGGTGAIYGYTF
NA	NA	TRBV2	TRBJ2-7	TGTGCCAGCAAGGAAGGTTCCTACGAGCAGTACTTC	CASKEGSYEQYF
NA	NA	TRBV7-8	TRBJ2-7	TGTGCCAGCAGCTTGTATGGACAGTACGAGCAGTACTTC	CASSLYGQYEQYF
NA	NA	TRBV6-1	TRBJ1-2	TGTGCCAGCAGTGAAGGGTTGCGATATGGCTACACCTTC	CASSEGLRYGYTF
NA	TRBD1	TRBV24-1	TRBJ1-4	TGTGCCACCAGTGGCTCCGTACCGGGACAGGGTAATGAAAAACTGTTTTTT	CATSGSVPGQGNEKLFF
NA	NA	TRBV7-9	TRBJ2-3	TGTGCCAGCAGCGAAGTCCAAGATACGCAGTATTTT	CASSEVQDTQYF
NA	TRBD1	TRBV6-1	TRBJ1-5	TGTGCCAGCAGTGAAACACAGGGGCATCAGCCCCAGCATTTT	CASSETQGHQPQHF
NA	NA	TRBV27	TRBJ1-5	TGTGCCAGCTCAAAGGGCAGGGTTGATCAGCCCCAGCATTTT	CASSKGRVDQPQHF
NA	NA	TRBV5-1	TRBJ1-1	TGCGCCAGCAGCTTGGGAGGACAGCAGAACACTGAAGCTTTCTTT	CASSLGGQQNTEAFF
NA	NA	TRBV19	TRBJ1-5	TGTGCCAGTAGTTATCGGGATAATCAGCCCCAGCATTTT	CASSYRDNQPQHF
NA	NA	TRBV5-6	TRBJ1-2	TGTGCCAGCAGCTTGGCCACAGAAAGGACCTCTAACTATGGCTACACCTTC	CASSLATERTSNYGYTF
once	NA	TRBV3-1/TRBV3-2	TRBJ1-2	TGTGCCAGCAGGCGTGCTCCAGGGGCGGGCTATGGCTACACCTTC	CASRRAPGAGYGYTF
NA	TRBD2	TRBV5-8	TRBJ2-2	TGTGCCACCCCGGGACTAGCGGGGCGCAACACCGGGGAGCTGTTTTTT	CATPGLAGRNTGELFF
NA	NA	TRBV30	TRBJ1-2	TGTGCCTGGAGTGGGGGGGGTGGCTACACCTTC	CAWSGGGGYTF
NA	TRBD2	TRBV19	TRBJ2-1	TGTGCCAGTAGTATTCTAGCGGGGGCGGGGAATGAGCAGTTCTTC	CASSILAGAGNEQFF
NA	NA	TRBV28	TRBJ1-2	TGTGCCAGCAGTTTTGAAAACCATGGCTACACCTTC	CASSFENHGYTF
NA	TRBD1	TRBV6-5	TRBJ2-2	TGTGCCAGCAGTTCCGGAGGACAGGGTTCGGGCGGGGAGCTGTTTTTT	CASSSGGQGSGGELFF
few	NA	TRBV9	TRBJ1-2	TGTGCCAGCAGCGTAGAAGTGGGGTCTAACTATGGCTACACCTTC	CASSVEVGSNYGYTF